This record concerns one T cell receptor beta chain sequence. The data are from a study of blood T cell repertoires in COVID-19. Looking at the study overall: PBMCs, B-cell-depleted T cells, or T cells were the source of the cDNA or gDNA that made up the material.

Per the authors' pipeline: Using reference gene primer amplification, nucleated cell counts were estimated. Some clones are missing from TCRdb's copy, which holds only in-frame ones; the method was immunoSEQ multiplex PCR. The V and J calls and the clone size are those of that table, but D and trimming were determined from the DNA. The repertoire includes some 510,000 clones, over 75% of them detected once, and 1.5% to 2% sits in the top ten. The V gene's germline CDR1 is LGHDT and CDR2 YNNKEL (reference sequence). This CDR3 contains 17 residues. The ends were cut back, 2 bases at V and 0 bases at J, with 14 bases in the middle. What the recovered Cohort 3 donors had was two negative PCRs, clearance, or symptom resolution.

This TCR was sampled from a woman between 35 and 50 years old who had recovered from COVID-19. The chain combines TRBV3-1 (or the pseudogene TRBV3-2) with TRBJ1-3; the D is unclear. Sequencing used PBMCs or T cells enriched from blood (not recorded which). CDR3 DNA sequence: TGTGCCAGCAGCCAAACAGTCCGGCCGCCCTCTGGAAACACCATATATTTT. Protein: CASSQTVRPPSGNTIYF.